One sample yielded the 10 T cell receptor beta chains listed below, sequenced in a study of T cell repertoires in cytomegalovirus infection. Their antigens remain unidentified. TCRdb reprocessed the reads with MiXCR, giving one entry per CDR3 protein. Seen here are some 940,000 distinct CDR3 sequences, around 29% observed once, and the top ten hold over 11%. This material consisted of cultured CD8+ T cells from PBMCs, taken from culture after CMV antigen stimulation. The source is a human donor in good health (CMV status not recorded). Some clones in this sample may be carry-over from other donors' samples.

Concerning this clonotype: One end of the junction fails to match germline, which may point to a read error. The rearrangement links TRBV9 to TRBJ1-1; perhaps TRBD1 as D (6 bases). Germline-derived CDR1 and CDR2 are SGDLS and YYNGEE. The CDR3 length is 13 residues. The CDR3 DNA sequence: TGTGCCAACAGCGTAGGACAGTACACTGAAGCTTTCTTT. Protein: CANSVGQYTEAFF.

In regard to this clonotype: An end of the junction differs from the germline gene, which may be a read error. V usage is TRBV7-6 and J usage is TRBJ2-1; the match to TRBD1 covers 9 bases. The germline V gene has CDR1 SGHVS and CDR2 FNYEAQ. The CDR3 covers 16 residues. The CDR3 DNA follows: TGTGTCAGCAGCCCCGGAGGAACAGGGGGCTACGTTGAGCAGTTCTTC. Encoded protein: CVSSPGGTGGYVEQFF. The full variable domain, completed using reference TRBV7-6 and TRBJ2-1, is GAGVSQSPRYKVTKRGQDVALRCDPISGHVSLYWYRQALGQGPEFLTYFNYEAQQDKSGLPNDRFSAERPEGSISTLTIQRTEQRDSAMYRCVSSPGGTGGYVEQFFGPGTRLTVL.

This chain connects TRBV6-2 or TRBV6-3 to TRBJ2-4; 9 nucleotides line up with TRBD2. This CDR3 is built from 16 residues. Germline loops: CDR1 MNHEY, CDR2 SVGEGT. The V segment lost 6 bases and the J segment 9 bases; nucleotides outside the gene matches: 15. The CDR3 DNA reads TGTGCCAGCAGCTCCCCTTGGGTAGCGGGGGAAACCATTCAGTACTTC. This sequence encodes CASSSPWVAGETIQYF.

This clonotype was seen at least ten times. The V gene is TRBV6-1, the J gene TRBJ2-5; TRBD1 matches at 7 bases. The CDR3 extends over 12 amino acids. CDR1 and CDR2 (germline): MNHNS, SASEGT. Trimming took 6 bases from V and 4 from J; bases not matched to a gene: 2. CDR3 coding DNA: TGTGCCAGCAGGGACAGGCCAGAGACCCAGTACTTC. It yields the protein CASRDRPETQYF.

In its sample, this clonotype was seen many times. The CDR3 is CASSLGRGHTEAFF. In DNA form, the CDR3 reads TGTGCCAGCAGCTTGGGCAGGGGGCATACTGAAGCTTTCTTT. This chain connects TRBV7-6 to TRBJ1-1; TRBD1 aligns across 8 bases. The CDR3 is made up of 14 amino acids. CDR1 and CDR2 from the germline V gene are SGHVS and FNYEAQ. The J segment lost 5 bases and the V segment lost 3 bases, leaving 5 bases of the junction unmatched.

This clonotype was observed a handful of times. This chain uses TRBV6-5 with TRBJ2-1, with 8 bases identical to TRBD2. Germline V lookup: CDR1 MNHEY, CDR2 SVGAGI. V lost 5 bases and J lost 8; bases outside the gene matches: 8. The CDR3 spans 14 residues. As DNA, the CDR3 is TGTGCCAGCAGTCCAAGCGGGGGCGGTGATGAGCAGTTCTTC. This encodes CASSPSGGGDEQFF.

This clonotype was recorded a few times. This chain uses TRBV4-1 with TRBJ1-4; maybe TRBD1 (6 bases). Trimming stripped 2 bases from V and 4 bases from J, with 17 bases between. Germline CDR1 is MGHRA and CDR2 is YSYEKL. This CDR3 spans 17 amino acids. The CDR3 loop is CASSQLALGQYNEKLFF. CDR3 nucleotide sequence: TGCGCCAGCAGCCAATTGGCACTTGGACAGTATAATGAAAAACTGTTTTTT.

This clonotype was found a few times. This sequence joins TRBV19 and TRBJ2-7; a weak D match, TRBD2 (6 bases). The germline gives CDR1 LNHDA, CDR2 SQIVND (reference sequence). The CDR3 sequence is 16 residues long. The V gene lost 3 bases and the J gene lost 2 bases, with 17 bases spanning the gap. CDR3 nucleotides: TGTGCCAGTAGTATCGTCCCGGGACTTCCCCCCTACGAGCAGTACTTC. It specifies CASSIVPGLPPYEQYF.

The genes are TRBV7-6 and TRBJ2-3; TRBD2 might be the D (5 bases). The V and J ends lost 5 bases and 8 bases respectively, with 20 bases between them. Germline CDR1 is SGHVS and CDR2 is FNYEAQ. The CDR3 has 15 residues. The CDR3 loop reads CASSDFFEGEATQYF. For the CDR3, the DNA is TGTGCCAGCAGCGATTTTTTTGAGGGAGAGGCTACGCAGTATTTT.

With respect to this clonotype: A much larger clone lies one base from this, so it may be a read error. The chain uses TRBV7-6 and TRBJ2-3; the match to TRBD2 covers 11 bases. Germline V gene data show CDR1 as SGHVS and CDR2 as FNYEAQ. This CDR3 contains 16 residues. CDR3 protein: CVSSSGTSGFTDTQYF. CDR3 nucleotide sequence: TGTGTCAGCAGCAGCGGGACTAGCGGTTTCACAGATACGCAGTATTTT.